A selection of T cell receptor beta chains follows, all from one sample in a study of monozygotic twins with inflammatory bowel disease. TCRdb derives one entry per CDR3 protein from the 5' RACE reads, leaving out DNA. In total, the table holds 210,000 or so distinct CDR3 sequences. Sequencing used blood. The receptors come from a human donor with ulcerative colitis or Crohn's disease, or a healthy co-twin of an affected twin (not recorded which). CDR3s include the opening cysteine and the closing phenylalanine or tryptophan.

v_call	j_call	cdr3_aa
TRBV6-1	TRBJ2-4	CASRRTGSNQYF
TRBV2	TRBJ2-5	CASRQTGGLSETQYF
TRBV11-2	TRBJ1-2	CASSLGYYGYTF
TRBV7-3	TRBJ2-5	CASSFDRAETQYF
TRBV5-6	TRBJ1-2	CASSGQGEYGYTF
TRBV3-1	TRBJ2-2	CASSHPLGAETGELFF
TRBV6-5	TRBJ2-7	CASSYSGSGTGGYYEQYF
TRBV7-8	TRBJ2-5	CASSPLAGASEETQYF
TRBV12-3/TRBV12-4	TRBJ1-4	CASSWTVNEKLFF
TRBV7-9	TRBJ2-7	CASSLADRDEQYF
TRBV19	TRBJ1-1	CASSIRGADTEAFF
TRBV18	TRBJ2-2	CASSPPRGALVSGELFF
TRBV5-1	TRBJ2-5	CASSQGSAGVYQETQYF
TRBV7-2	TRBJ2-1	CASSLDSGTKNEQFF
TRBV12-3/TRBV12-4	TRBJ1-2	CASRAWGGDVYGYTF
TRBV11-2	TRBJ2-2	CASSLAGQTGELFF
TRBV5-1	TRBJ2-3	CASSRDSPTDTQYF
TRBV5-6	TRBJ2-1	CASSYVTGSNEQFF
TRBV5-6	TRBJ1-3	CASKTETGADTIYF
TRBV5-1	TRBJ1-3	CASSPTGAENTIYF
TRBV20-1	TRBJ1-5	CSARELGDQPQHF
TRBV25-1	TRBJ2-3	CASSGFGLAGVDTQYF
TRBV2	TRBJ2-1	CASTLTSGDKKFF
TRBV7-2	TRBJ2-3	CASSAPSSGTQYF
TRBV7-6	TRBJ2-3	CASSFGTEFTDTQYF
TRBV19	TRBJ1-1	CASSKRDRVGTEAFF
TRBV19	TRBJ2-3	CATWGGTDTQYF
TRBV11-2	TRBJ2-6	CASSLNRRTGGAGANVLTF
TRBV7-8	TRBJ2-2	CASSLGDAGTGELFF
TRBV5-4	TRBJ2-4	CASSSYRDLAKNIQYF
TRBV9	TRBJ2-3	CASSRQTSGGTDTQYF
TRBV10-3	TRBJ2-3	CAISEEGTPGNIAYF
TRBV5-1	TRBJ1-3	CASSLALGSGNTIYF
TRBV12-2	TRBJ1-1	CASRFNGGIGPNMNTEAFF
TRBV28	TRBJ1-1	CASFSGRRTEAFF
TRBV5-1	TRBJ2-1	CASSLGHGGPDYNEQFF
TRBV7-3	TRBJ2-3	CASSLIPGGLDTQYF
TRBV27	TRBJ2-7	CASSTTGSEQYF
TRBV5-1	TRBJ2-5	CASSSGTGQETQYF
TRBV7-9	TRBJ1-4	CASSFGSLSTNEKLFF
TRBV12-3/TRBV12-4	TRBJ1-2	CASSQRTGLLGGYTF
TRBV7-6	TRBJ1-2	CASSLFGGTGIGYTF
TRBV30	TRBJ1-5	CAWSVPGSSNQPQHF
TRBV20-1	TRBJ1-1	CSARHPQGSNTEAFF
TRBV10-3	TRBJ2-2	CAITGTSNTGELFF